This paragraph covers one T cell receptor beta chain sequence. These data come from a study of identical twins. Germline CDR1 and CDR2: ENHRY and SYGVKD. CDR3 length equals 17 residues. V was pared by 8 bases and J by 5 bases, with 13 bases of the junction left unmatched. In TCRdb, the 5' RACE reads were re-called with MiXCR into one record per CDR3 protein. This table has about 520,000 distinct CDR3 sequences, 20% to 25% appearing once. These data were likewise used in another study, on T cells expressing NK-cell markers.

J is TRBJ2-1 and V is TRBV10-3; TRBD1 matches 12 bases. This receptor was taken from a woman between 18 and 30 years old in good health. The sample taken for sequencing was CD4+ T cells sorted from blood. CDR3 bases: TGTGCCATCCGGGACAGGGGGCTTACTAGTCTCCACAATGAGCAGTTCTTC. As protein: CAIRDRGLTSLHNEQFF.